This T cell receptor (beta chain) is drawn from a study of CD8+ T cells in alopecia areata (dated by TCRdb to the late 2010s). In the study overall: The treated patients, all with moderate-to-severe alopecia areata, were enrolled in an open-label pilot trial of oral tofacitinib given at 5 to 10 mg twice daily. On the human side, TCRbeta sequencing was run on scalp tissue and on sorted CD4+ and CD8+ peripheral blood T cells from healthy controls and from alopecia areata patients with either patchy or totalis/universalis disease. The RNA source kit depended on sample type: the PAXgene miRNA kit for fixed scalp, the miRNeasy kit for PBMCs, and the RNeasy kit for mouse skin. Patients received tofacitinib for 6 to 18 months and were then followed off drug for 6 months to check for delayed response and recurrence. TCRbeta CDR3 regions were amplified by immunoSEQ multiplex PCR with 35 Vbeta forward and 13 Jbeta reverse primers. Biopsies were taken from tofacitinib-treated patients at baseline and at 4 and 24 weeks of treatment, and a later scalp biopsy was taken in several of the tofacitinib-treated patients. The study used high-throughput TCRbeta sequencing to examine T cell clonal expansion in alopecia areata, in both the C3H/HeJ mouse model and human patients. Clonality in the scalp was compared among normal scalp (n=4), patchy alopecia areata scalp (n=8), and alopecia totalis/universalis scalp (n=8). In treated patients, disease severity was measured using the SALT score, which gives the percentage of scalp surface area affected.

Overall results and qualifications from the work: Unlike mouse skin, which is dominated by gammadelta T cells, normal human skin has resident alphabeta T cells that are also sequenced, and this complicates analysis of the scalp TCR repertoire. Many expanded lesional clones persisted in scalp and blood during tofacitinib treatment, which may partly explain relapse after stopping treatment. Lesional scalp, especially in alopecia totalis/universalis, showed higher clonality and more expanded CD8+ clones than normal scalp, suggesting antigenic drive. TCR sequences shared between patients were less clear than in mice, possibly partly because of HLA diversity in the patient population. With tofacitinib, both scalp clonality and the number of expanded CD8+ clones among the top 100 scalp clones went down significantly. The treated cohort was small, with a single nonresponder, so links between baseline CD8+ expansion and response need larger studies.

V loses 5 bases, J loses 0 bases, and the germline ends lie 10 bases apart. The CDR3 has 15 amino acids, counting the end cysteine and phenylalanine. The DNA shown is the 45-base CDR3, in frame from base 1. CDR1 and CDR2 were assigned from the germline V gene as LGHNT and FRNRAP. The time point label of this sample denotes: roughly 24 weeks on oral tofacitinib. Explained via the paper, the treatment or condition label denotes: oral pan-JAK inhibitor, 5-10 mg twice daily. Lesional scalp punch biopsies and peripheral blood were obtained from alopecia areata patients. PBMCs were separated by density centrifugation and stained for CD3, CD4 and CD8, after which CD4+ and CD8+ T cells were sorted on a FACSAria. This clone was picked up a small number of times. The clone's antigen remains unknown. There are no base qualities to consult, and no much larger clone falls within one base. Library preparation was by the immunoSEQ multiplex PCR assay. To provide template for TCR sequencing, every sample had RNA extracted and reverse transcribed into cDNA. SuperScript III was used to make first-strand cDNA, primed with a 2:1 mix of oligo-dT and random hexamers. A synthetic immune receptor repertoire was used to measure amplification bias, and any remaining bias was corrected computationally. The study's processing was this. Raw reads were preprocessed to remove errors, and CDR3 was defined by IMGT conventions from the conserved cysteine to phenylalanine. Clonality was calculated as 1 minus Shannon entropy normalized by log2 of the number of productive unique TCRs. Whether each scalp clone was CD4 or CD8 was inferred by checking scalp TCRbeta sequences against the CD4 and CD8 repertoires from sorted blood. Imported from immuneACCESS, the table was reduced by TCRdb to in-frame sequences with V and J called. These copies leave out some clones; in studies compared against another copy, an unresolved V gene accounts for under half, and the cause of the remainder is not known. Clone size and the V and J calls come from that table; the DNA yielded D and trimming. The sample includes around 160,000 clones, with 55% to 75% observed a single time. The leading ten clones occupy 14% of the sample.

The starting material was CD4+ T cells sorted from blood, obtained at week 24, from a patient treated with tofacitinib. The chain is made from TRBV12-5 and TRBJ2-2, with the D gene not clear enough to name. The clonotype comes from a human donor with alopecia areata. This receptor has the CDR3 CASGPLDPNTGELFF. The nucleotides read TGTGCTAGTGGTCCTCTGGACCCGAACACCGGGGAGCTGTTTTTT.